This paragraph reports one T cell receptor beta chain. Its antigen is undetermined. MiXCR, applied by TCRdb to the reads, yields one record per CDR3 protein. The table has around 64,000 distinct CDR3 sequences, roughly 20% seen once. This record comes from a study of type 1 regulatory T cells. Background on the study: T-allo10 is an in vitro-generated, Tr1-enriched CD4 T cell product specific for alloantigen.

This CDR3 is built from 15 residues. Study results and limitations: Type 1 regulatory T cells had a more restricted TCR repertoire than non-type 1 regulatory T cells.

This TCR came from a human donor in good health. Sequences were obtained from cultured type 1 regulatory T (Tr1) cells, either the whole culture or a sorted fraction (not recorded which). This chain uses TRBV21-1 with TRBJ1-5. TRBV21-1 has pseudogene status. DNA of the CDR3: TGTGCCAGCATGTGGTGGGAGGGTTTTGATAAGCCCCAGCATTTT. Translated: CASMWWEGFDKPQHF.